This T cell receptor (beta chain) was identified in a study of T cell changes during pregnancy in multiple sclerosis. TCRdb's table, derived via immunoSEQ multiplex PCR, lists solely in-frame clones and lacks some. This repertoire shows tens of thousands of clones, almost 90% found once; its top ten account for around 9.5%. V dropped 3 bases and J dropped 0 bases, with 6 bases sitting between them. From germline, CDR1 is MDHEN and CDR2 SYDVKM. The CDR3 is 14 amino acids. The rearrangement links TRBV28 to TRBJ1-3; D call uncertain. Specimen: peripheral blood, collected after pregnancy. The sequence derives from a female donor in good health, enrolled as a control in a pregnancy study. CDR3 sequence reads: CASSLATSGNTIYF. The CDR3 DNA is TGTGCCAGCAGTTTGGCAACCTCTGGAAACACCATATATTTT.